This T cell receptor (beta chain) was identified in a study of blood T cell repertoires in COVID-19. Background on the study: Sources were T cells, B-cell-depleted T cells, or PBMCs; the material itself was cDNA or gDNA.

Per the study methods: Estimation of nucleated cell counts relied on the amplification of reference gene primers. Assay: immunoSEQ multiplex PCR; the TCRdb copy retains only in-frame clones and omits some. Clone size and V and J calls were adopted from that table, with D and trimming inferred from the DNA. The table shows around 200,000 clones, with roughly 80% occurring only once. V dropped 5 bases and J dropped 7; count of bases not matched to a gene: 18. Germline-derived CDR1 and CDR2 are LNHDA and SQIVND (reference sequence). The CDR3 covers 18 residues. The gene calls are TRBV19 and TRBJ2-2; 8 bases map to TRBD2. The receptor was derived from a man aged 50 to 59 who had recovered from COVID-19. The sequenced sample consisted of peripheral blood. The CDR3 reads CASSFRSGSGKWDGELFF. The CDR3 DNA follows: TGTGCCAGTAGTTTTCGATCGGGTAGCGGGAAATGGGACGGGGAGCTGTTTTTT.